The T cell receptor (beta chain) under discussion was sequenced for a study of PD-L1 blockade in urothelial cancer. Study-wide context: Blood analyses occurred 3 weeks (second dose) and 6 weeks post treatment start.

Per patient, between 1 and 8 samples were collected at pretreatment and on-treatment time points. The sample holds one count of this clone. Germline V lookup: CDR1 KGHSH, CDR2 LQKENI. The CDR3 extends over 15 amino acids. Germline trimming cut 3 bases from V and 0 bases from J; bases unmatched to any gene: 4. Repertoires were generated with immunoSEQ multiplex PCR, while TCRdb's copy carries only in-frame clones and drops some. The table records 40,000 to 55,000 clones, about 87% of them present only once. This sequence was found in a man aged 40-49 years with urothelial cancer. Source: PBMCs, taken around atezolizumab (anti-PD-L1) treatment. This chain uses TRBV18 with TRBJ2-7, with 8 bases aligning to TRBD2. This chain's CDR3 is CASSPTSVSSYEQYF. CDR3 sequence (DNA): TGTGCCAGCTCACCGACTAGCGTAAGCTCCTACGAGCAGTACTTC.